This TCR beta chain derives from a study of regulatory T cells in long-lasting Graves disease. Findings of the study overall: Reduced TCR diversity was observed in persistent Graves' patients versus newly diagnosed patients.

Points on this clonotype: The antigen is undetermined.

Arm-PCR of CDR3 regions and iRepertoire HTBI primers were used to build TCR beta libraries. Per the study methods: Overall, samples carried approximately 60 TRBV and 14 TRBJ segments. Each CDR3 protein gets one entry after TCRdb re-called the multiplex PCR reads with MiXCR. Clone size and V and J calls follow TCRdb, not the original study. The sample gives 500,000 or so distinct CDR3 sequences, about a sixth of which show up once; 12% is in the top ten. The time point: newly diagnosed GD, antithyroid drugs for less than 3 months. TCR sequences were obtained from RNA taken from PBMCs. These data were also filed under a second study, of T cells in Graves' hyperthyroidism and ophthalmopathy. That report notes: Most clonotypes that expanded in the thyroid above 0.001 also showed up in blood.

Material: peripheral blood mononuclear cells (PBMCs), obtained at new diagnosis, from a patient treated with antithyroid drugs. The sequence was collected from a man aged 40-49 years with Graves disease.

The CDR3: CASSYSGQGNIQYF. The CDR3 nucleotides read TGCGCCAGCAGCTACAGTGGGCAAGGAAACATTCAGTACTTC. This chain links TRBV5-1 with TRBJ2-4; D gene uncertain. The germline V gene has CDR1 SGHRS and CDR2 YFSETQ. The V and J ends lost 3 bases and 6 bases respectively, with 13 bases between them. This CDR3 is 14 amino acids long.